These 5 T cell receptor beta chains were sequenced from one sample in a study of cytomegalovirus exposure and HLA in healthy donors. Researchers ran the PCR with 60 Vbeta and 13 Jbeta primers. Produced via immunoSEQ multiplex PCR; TCRdb's table is partial and in-frame only. The repertoire holds around 300,000 clones, with over 85% as singletons. Material: PBMCs. The receptor set was obtained from a woman between 18 and 29 years old in good health and CMV-seronegative.

The J gene is TRBJ2-7, the V gene TRBV9, with 8 bases lining up with TRBD2. This CDR3 has 14 amino acids. Trimming cost V 2 bases and J 0 bases; bases outside gene matches: 1. Germline V gene sequence: CDR1 SGDLS, CDR2 YYNGEE. The CDR3 is CASSVGLDSYEQYF. The CDR3 bases are TGTGCCAGCAGCGTGGGACTAGACTCCTACGAGCAGTACTTC.

J is TRBJ1-2 and V is TRBV6-5; D ambiguous. The germline V and J ends were trimmed by 2 bases and 6 bases, with 13 bases remaining between them. Germline V gene lookup returns CDR1 MNHEY and CDR2 SVGAGI. The CDR3 is 14 residues long. Written as DNA, the CDR3 is TGTGCCAGCAGTTACGGAGGCCCTCAGGATGGCTACACCTTC. Its translation: CASSYGGPQDGYTF.

The V and J genes are TRBV4-1 and TRBJ2-1; 10 bases agree with TRBD2. The CDR3 is 16 amino acids. Germline lookup yields CDR1 MGHRA and CDR2 YSYEKL. The V gene end was trimmed by 0 bases and the J gene end by 8 bases; junction bases not matched to a gene: 7. CDR3 coding DNA: TGCGCCAGCAGCCAAGATTCGGCTAGCGGGGGATATGAGCAGTTCTTC. Amino acid sequence: CASSQDSASGGYEQFF.

The count of this clone is one. V usage is TRBV18 and J usage is TRBJ2-2; D remains unclear. Germline V gene lookup returns CDR1 KGHSH and CDR2 LQKENI. Between the trimmed V and J ends, which lost 8 bases and 6 bases, there was a span of 13 bases. The CDR3 is 13 residues long. CDR3 nucleotides: TGTGCCAGCGCGACGGAGCCGTCCGGGGAGCTGTTTTTT. It specifies CASATEPSGELFF.

This clone was counted once. The chain employs TRBV6-5 and TRBJ1-4; TRBD1 is a possible D gene (6 bases). V was shortened by 1 base and J by 7 bases, with 10 bases between the two germline ends. The germline CDR1 and CDR2 sequences are MNHEY and SVGAGI. CDR3 length: 14 residues. CDR3 protein: CASSYFVRGEKLFF. The CDR3, as DNA: TGTGCCAGCAGTTACTTCGTCAGGGGTGAAAAACTGTTTTTT.